This entry lists 11 T cell receptor beta chains sequenced from one sample in a study of cytomegalovirus exposure and HLA in healthy donors. In the PCR, 60 Vbeta and 13 Jbeta primers were used. Data came from immunoSEQ multiplex PCR; TCRdb stores just in-frame clones and leaves some out. The table lists 45,000 to 55,000 clones, around three fifths of them singletons. What was sequenced was PBMCs. The receptors come from a human donor in good health.

CDR3 region: CASNLGTGTTYEQYF. Here the CDR3 DNA reads TGTGCCTCCAACTTGGGGACAGGGACAACCTACGAGCAGTACTTC. This rearrangement joins TRBV30 to TRBJ2-7; 9 nucleotides match TRBD1. The CDR3 runs 15 residues. V trimming: 7 bases; J trimming: 2 bases; junction bases outside the gene matches: 12. CDR1 GTSNPN and CDR2 SVGIG come from the germline V gene (reference sequence).

This clone occurred once. CDR3 amino acids: CASTRRGAYGYTF. The CDR3 nucleotides are TGTGCCAGCACTCGCCGGGGGGCCTATGGCTACACCTTC. V and J are TRBV6-5 and TRBJ1-2, with D maybe TRBD1 (6 bases). There are 13 residues in the CDR3. Germline CDR1 MNHEY, CDR2 SVGAGI. V lost 7 bases to trimming and J lost 4 bases, with 13 bases between them.

J is TRBJ2-5 and V is TRBV5-1; no definite D call. The germline gives CDR1 SGHRS, CDR2 YFSETQ. This CDR3 region has 14 residues. Trimming pared 1 base from V and 1 base from J, leaving 8 bases between. CDR3 DNA: TGCGCCAGCAGCTTGTATAGCCTCCAAGAGACCCAGTACTTC. Residues: CASSLYSLQETQYF. Together with reference TRBV5-1 and TRBJ2-5, the CDR3 gives the full variable domain: KAGVTQTPRYLIKTRGQQVTLSCSPISGHRSVSWYQQTPGQGLQFLFEYFSETQRNKGNFPGRFSGRQFSNSRSEMNVSTLELGDSALYLCASSLYSLQETQYFGPGTRLLVL.

The chain employs TRBV7-2 and TRBJ2-7, with 12 nucleotides matching TRBD1. V shed 7 bases, J shed 6 bases, and the junction held 10 bases outside the gene matches. Germline V gene lookup returns CDR1 SGHTA and CDR2 FQGNSA. The CDR3 has 15 residues. CDR3 DNA sequence: TGTGCCAGCACCCTGCGGGGACAGGGGGCCGGCGAGCAGTACTTC. Translation gives CASTLRGQGAGEQYF.

This clone has just a few counts. The genes are TRBV6-5 and TRBJ1-5, with D perhaps TRBD1 (5 bases). The ends were cut back, 8 bases at V and 4 bases at J, with 15 bases in the middle. CDR1 and CDR2 (germline): MNHEY, SVGAGI. The CDR3 contains 14 residues. As DNA, the CDR3 is TGTGCCAGCCGAAAGGGGCAGGGTAATCAGCCCCAGCATTTT. Protein: CASRKGQGNQPQHF.

This chain uses TRBV10-3 with TRBJ1-2; the D is unclear. The CDR3 extends over 11 amino acids. Germline assignment: CDR1 ENHRY and CDR2 SYGVKD. V gave up 6 bases and J gave up 7 bases, with 9 bases separating them. Written as DNA, the CDR3 is TGTGCCATCAGGGACGGACTTGGCTACACCTTC. This sequence encodes CAIRDGLGYTF.

This chain uses TRBV6-5 with TRBJ1-5; possibly TRBD1 for D (5 bases). Trimming removed 6 bases at V and 3 bases at J, with 12 bases between. The V gene's germline CDR1 is MNHEY and CDR2 SVGAGI. The CDR3 spans 14 residues. CDR3 sequence reads: CASSSGPPNQPQHF. The CDR3 nucleotides read TGTGCCAGCAGCTCAGGGCCCCCCAATCAGCCCCAGCATTTT.

The gene calls are TRBV7-2 and TRBJ1-4; 7 bases agree with TRBD1. V shed 5 bases and J 4 bases; nucleotides not matched to a gene: 4. This CDR3 comprises 14 residues. Germline assignment: CDR1 SGHTA and CDR2 FQGNSA. CDR3 region: CASSRGQLNEKLFF. The CDR3 DNA reads as TGTGCCAGCAGCCGGGGACAGCTTAATGAAAAACTGTTTTTT.

The chain recombines TRBV5-6 with TRBJ2-1; TRBD2 might be the D (5 bases). Per the germline V gene, CDR1 is SGHDT and CDR2 is YYEEEE. Trimming took 6 bases from V and 8 from J, leaving 21 bases between them. This CDR3 is 15 amino acids long. As DNA, the CDR3 is TGTGCCAGCAACATAGACGGCCGGCCGAGGGATGAGCAGTTCTTC. Residues: CASNIDGRPRDEQFF. The full variable domain, completed using reference TRBV5-6 and TRBJ2-1, is DAGVTQSPTHLIKTRGQQVTLRCSPKSGHDTVSWYQQALGQGPQFIFQYYEEEERQRGNFPDRFSGHQFPNYSSELNVNALLLGDSALYLCASNIDGRPRDEQFFGPGTRLTVL.

The V and J genes are TRBV7-6 and TRBJ2-1; TRBD2 might be the D (6 bases). Germline V gene lookup returns CDR1 SGHVS and CDR2 FNYEAQ. V was pared by 1 base and J by 2 bases, with 9 bases between. This CDR3 comprises 15 residues. CDR3 DNA sequence: TGTGCCAGCAGCTTAGACGGGGGACCCTACAATGAGCAGTTCTTC. The encoded protein is CASSLDGGPYNEQFF.

This clone has a handful of counts. V usage is TRBV10-2 and J usage is TRBJ2-7; 11 positions agree with TRBD2. Germline trimming cut 6 bases from V and 5 bases from J; bases unmatched to any gene: 3. The germline V gene encodes CDR1 WSHSY and CDR2 SAAADI. The CDR3 is 13 residues long. The CDR3 DNA follows: TGCGCCAGCAGGCCTAGCGGGGGGAACGAGCAGTACTTC. This encodes CASRPSGGNEQYF.